This TCR beta chain was documented in a study of OX40 agonist ivuxolimab in advanced cancers. Study background: One hepatocellular carcinoma and a couple of cutaneous melanoma patients partially responded. General study results and limits: On average, CD8+ T cells showed a greater number of expanded clones than CD4+. Clonal expansion from baseline to week 6 occurred in both CD4+ and CD8+ T cells. Normalized T-cell clonal expansion was also low in a subset of nonresponders.

Concerning this clone: Antigen specificity is unknown.

The protocol was immunoSEQ multiplex PCR, while the TCRdb copy is restricted to in-frame clones and leaves out a portion. Among around 82,000 clones, approximately 86% were seen once, and the ten largest hold roughly 0.8%. The sequence was collected from an adult with an advanced solid tumor such as melanoma, head and neck, liver or kidney cancer. Sequences were derived from CD4+ or CD8+ T cells sorted from blood, sampled in a trial of the OX40 agonist ivuxolimab.

CDR3 bases: TGTGCCAGCAGTATTACCTCACAGGGGGCCTACCGTCTCGCACCTATCAACTATGGCTACACCTTC. It codes for CASSITSQGAYRLAPINYGYTF. The chain recombines TRBV28 with TRBJ1-2; 9 positions match TRBD1. Germline V gene sequence: CDR1 MDHEN, CDR2 SYDVKM. The CDR3 is 22 residues long. V shed 5 bases and J 2 bases; nucleotides not matched to a gene: 27.